These 9 T cell receptor beta chains were all obtained from the same sample, sequenced in a study of CD8 T cells in ankylosing spondylitis. These TCRs' antigens remain unknown. TCRdb used MiXCR to reprocess the 5' RACE reads, holding one entry per CDR3 protein. Of about 220,000 distinct CDR3 sequences listed, roughly 6.6% are singletons. Overall study results and limits: Among TCR beta sequences, a motif of several highly homologous variants appeared characteristic of ankylosing spondylitis blood.

Sequenced: blood, either unsorted or a sorted T cell fraction (not recorded which). These receptors all stem from a male donor with ankylosing spondylitis.

There are many counts of this clonotype. This chain joins TRBV9 and TRBJ2-2; D not resolved. V was trimmed by 4 bases and J by 0 bases, leaving 13 bases between them. CDR1 is SGDLS, CDR2 YYNGEE, per germline. The CDR3 contains 16 residues. The CDR3 protein is CASSPRIDANTGELFF. The DNA for the CDR3 is TGTGCCAGCAGCCCCCGTATCGACGCGAACACCGGGGAGCTGTTTTTT.

This clonotype was seen many times. The CDR3 nucleotides are TGCAGTGCTTTGGACAGGGAGGATGGCGGGGAGCTGTTTTTT. Translated, it gives CSALDREDGGELFF. The rearrangement uses TRBV20-1 and TRBJ2-2; 8 bases are shared with TRBD1. In germline, CDR1 is DFQATT, CDR2 SNEGSKA (reference sequence). The CDR3 totals 14 residues. Trimming removed 5 bases from V and 7 bases from J; junction bases left unmatched: 9.

This clonotype has a count of ten or more. The J gene is TRBJ2-1, the V gene TRBV27; tentative D call: TRBD1 (6 bases). The germline gives CDR1 MNHEY, CDR2 SMNVEV (reference sequence). V lost 3 bases to trimming and J lost 10 bases, with 16 bases between them. CDR3 size: 14 residues. The CDR3 region is CASSFSDSRPEQFF. The CDR3 DNA follows: TGTGCCAGCAGTTTTTCGGACAGTCGGCCGGAGCAGTTCTTC.

This clonotype was seen repeatedly, ten times or more. V usage is TRBV27 and J usage is TRBJ2-3; 7 bases are a match to TRBD2. CDR1 is MNHEY, CDR2 SMNVEV, per germline (reference sequence). V gave up 8 bases and J gave up 5 bases; unmatched junction bases: 13. The CDR3 runs 15 residues. This CDR3 is CASEPAGESVDTQYF. CDR3 bases: TGTGCCAGCGAGCCTGCGGGAGAATCGGTAGATACGCAGTATTTT.

In this sample, this clonotype turned up many times. The chain joins TRBV6-2 or TRBV6-3 to TRBJ2-1; D may be TRBD2 (5 bases). The CDR3 loop spans 13 amino acids. Germline loops: CDR1 MNHEY, CDR2 SVGEGT. Trimming removed 0 bases at V and 10 bases at J, with 10 bases between. CDR3 sequence: CASSYSNREEQFF. Written as DNA, the CDR3 is TGTGCCAGCAGTTACTCGAATCGGGAAGAGCAGTTCTTC.

A word on this clonotype: At one of its ends the junction is not consistent with the germline gene, which may arise from a read error. V is TRBV5-6 and J is TRBJ2-7; the D gene is possibly TRBD2 (5 bases). From germline, CDR1 is SGHDT and CDR2 YYEEEE. The CDR3 runs to 17 residues. CDR3 protein: CAISPGNQCPLSYEQYF. The CDR3 region has the DNA TGTGCCATCAGCCCCGGGAACCAGTGCCCTCTCTCCTACGAGCAGTACTTC.

The chain carries TRBV24-1 and TRBJ1-5; D remains unclear. Trimming pared 3 bases from V and 5 bases from J, leaving 7 bases between. Germline loops: CDR1 KGHDR, CDR2 SFDVKD. The CDR3 has 13 residues. CDR3 loop: CATSDGRYQPQHF. The CDR3 coding sequence is TGTGCCACCAGTGATGGAAGGTATCAGCCCCAGCATTTT.

This clonotype was counted at least ten times. The rearrangement links TRBV12-3 or TRBV12-4 to TRBJ1-5, with TRBD1 matching 8 bases. Unmatched junction bases numbered 9, after V lost 5 bases and J lost 6 bases. This CDR3 contains 15 residues. The CDR3 loop reads CASSPNDRGFQPQHF. Written as DNA, the CDR3 is TGTGCCAGCAGTCCTAACGACAGGGGATTTCAGCCCCAGCATTTT.

This clonotype was observed many times. The chain has TRBV29-1 and TRBJ2-7; D call uncertain. This CDR3 comprises 13 residues. V gave up 6 bases and J gave up 0 bases, with 12 bases separating them. CDR1 is SQVTM and CDR2 is ANQGSEA in the germline V gene. CDR3 region: CSVYSDPSYEQYF. Here the CDR3 DNA reads TGCAGCGTGTACAGCGATCCCTCCTACGAGCAGTACTTC.